One sample yielded the 30 T cell receptor beta chains listed below, sequenced in a study of T cell responses to AZD1222 COVID-19 vaccine. Sequenced by immunoSEQ multiplex PCR; TCRdb stores in-frame clones only, minus some. This sample has some 40,000 clones, with about 88% found just once. Sequencing used peripheral blood, obtained 28 days after the second dose of the MenACWY control vaccine. These receptor sequences come from an adult who received the MenACWY meningococcal vaccine as a control.

The V gene is TRBV27, the J gene TRBJ2-1, with TRBD2 matching over 12 bases. Trimming cost V 8 bases and J 7 bases; bases outside gene matches: 9. The CDR3 length is 15 residues. Germline values: CDR1 MNHEY, CDR2 SMNVEV (reference sequence). The chain's CDR3 is CASQSLAGGYNEQFF. CDR3 nucleotides: TGTGCCAGCCAATCTCTAGCGGGAGGGTATAATGAGCAGTTCTTC.

This clone has a single count. The CDR3 region is CASSTGTGFGELFF. The CDR3 DNA sequence: TGTGCCAGCAGTACCGGGACAGGGTTCGGGGAGCTGTTTTTT. The chain joins TRBV2 to TRBJ2-2; 9 bases line up with TRBD1. Germline CDR1 SNHLY, CDR2 FYNNEI. The CDR3 loop spans 14 amino acids. V shed 5 bases and J 7 bases; nucleotides not matched to a gene: 5.

This clone was picked up a small number of times. The chain links TRBV24-1 to TRBJ2-2, with a possible D match to TRBD2 (6 bases). The germline V gene encodes CDR1 KGHDR and CDR2 SFDVKD. The length of the CDR3 is 12 residues. The V gene lost 10 bases and the J gene lost 3 bases, with 8 bases spanning the gap. The chain's CDR3 is CATGLYTGELFF. For the CDR3, the DNA is TGTGCCACGGGACTCTACACCGGGGAGCTGTTTTTT.

V is TRBV19 and J is TRBJ1-5, with a weak D call TRBD1 (6 bases). The germline V and J ends were trimmed by 2 bases and 4 bases, with 6 bases remaining between them. Germline V lookup: CDR1 LNHDA, CDR2 SQIVND (reference sequence). The CDR3 sequence is 13 residues long. The CDR3 reads CASSITGNQPQHF. The DNA of the CDR3 is TGTGCCAGTAGTATAACAGGGAATCAGCCCCAGCATTTT.

V usage is TRBV2 and J usage is TRBJ2-7; D unresolved. This CDR3 has 11 residues. The V gene lost 7 bases and the J gene lost 6 bases, with 10 bases spanning the gap. Germline loops: CDR1 SNHLY, CDR2 FYNNEI. CDR3 coding DNA: TGTGCCAGCAAAAGAGAGTCCGAGCAGTACTTC. It yields the protein CASKRESEQYF. Drawing the rest from reference TRBV2 and TRBJ2-7, the complete variable domain is EPEVTQTPSHQVTQMGQEVILRCVPISNHLYFYWYRQILGQKVEFLVSFYNNEISEKSEIFDDQFSVERPDGSNFTLKIRSTKLEDSAMYFCASKRESEQYFGPGTRLTVT.

DNA for the CDR3: TGTGCCAGCTCACATAAACTAGCCCGGAGCGCCGATGAGCAGTTCTTC. Residues: CASSHKLARSADEQFF. V is TRBV18 and J is TRBJ2-1; D is possibly TRBD2 (6 bases). The CDR3 runs to 16 residues. CDR1 and CDR2 (germline): KGHSH, LQKENI. V lost 4 bases, J lost 8 bases, and 21 bases lay in between.

The chain has TRBV13 and TRBJ1-1; D uncertain. The CDR3 is 15 amino acids. Germline loops: CDR1 PRHDT, CDR2 FYEKMQ (reference sequence). V lost 4 bases and J lost 1, with 13 bases in between. CDR3 nucleotide sequence: TGTGCCAGCAGCTCGTGGACGCTTAAGAACACTGAAGCTTTCTTT. Translation gives CASSSWTLKNTEAFF.

The gene calls are TRBV19 and TRBJ1-1; no clear D gene. The V gene's germline CDR1 is LNHDA and CDR2 SQIVND (reference sequence). The CDR3 consists of 13 residues. V was clipped by 0 bases and J by 7 bases, with 9 bases between them. The CDR3 here is CASSIDESLEAFF. For the CDR3, the DNA is TGTGCCAGTAGTATAGACGAAAGCCTTGAAGCTTTCTTT.

The V and J genes are TRBV25-1 and TRBJ1-3, with D possibly TRBD1 on 6 matching bases. The CDR3 spans 15 residues. Germline loops: CDR1 MGHDK, CDR2 SYGVNS. The V gene lost 6 bases and the J gene lost 3 bases, with 15 bases spanning the gap. The CDR3 nucleotides read TGTGCCAGCAGCACAGGGTCTAGGGGTGGAAACACCATATATTTT. It specifies CASSTGSRGGNTIYF. The full variable domain, rest sourced from reference TRBV25-1 and TRBJ1-3, is EADIYQTPRYLVIGTGKKITLECSQTMGHDKMYWYQQDPGMELHLIHYSYGVNSTEKGDLSSESTVSRIRTEHFPLTLESARPSHTSQYLCASSTGSRGGNTIYFGEGSWLTVV.

This clone has more than one count but fewer than ten. This chain connects TRBV27 to TRBJ2-1; possibly TRBD2 for D (6 bases). The CDR3 sequence is 15 residues long. CDR1 MNHEY and CDR2 SMNVEV come from the germline V gene (reference sequence). V was cut by 5 bases and J by 2 bases, with 13 bases left in between. The CDR3 DNA reads as TGTGCCAGCAGTCCGCGGGACTTGGCCTACAATGAGCAGTTCTTC. It specifies CASSPRDLAYNEQFF.

CDR3: CASSPAYNEQFF. CDR3 coding DNA: TGTGCCAGCAGCCCAGCTTACAATGAGCAGTTCTTC. The J gene is TRBJ2-1, the V gene TRBV2; the D is unclear. Germline V gene sequence: CDR1 SNHLY, CDR2 FYNNEI. This CDR3 contains 12 residues. Trimming cost V 6 bases and J 4 bases, with 7 bases left between them. Full variable domain (outside the CDR3, taken from reference TRBV2 and TRBJ2-1): EPEVTQTPSHQVTQMGQEVILRCVPISNHLYFYWYRQILGQKVEFLVSFYNNEISEKSEIFDDQFSVERPDGSNFTLKIRSTKLEDSAMYFCASSPAYNEQFFGPGTRLTVL.

The rearrangement joins TRBV9 to TRBJ2-4; unclear D gene. This CDR3 region has 15 residues. Trimming stripped 2 bases from V and 0 bases from J, with 9 bases between. Germline V gene lookup returns CDR1 SGDLS and CDR2 YYNGEE. The CDR3 DNA follows: TGTGCCAGCAGCGTCGAAGGGCTAGCCAAAAACATTCAGTACTTC. Translating it yields CASSVEGLAKNIQYF. The full variable domain, its missing parts supplied by reference TRBV9 and TRBJ2-4, is DSGVTQTPKHLITATGQRVTLRCSPRSGDLSVYWYQQSLDQGLQFLIQYYNGEERAKGNILERFSAQQFPDLHSELNLSSLELGDSALYFCASSVEGLAKNIQYFGAGTRLSVL.

V usage is TRBV6-5 and J usage is TRBJ2-1, with 10 bases aligning to TRBD2. The CDR3 sequence is 14 residues long. CDR1 and CDR2 from the germline V gene are MNHEY and SVGAGI. J lost 14 bases, V lost 2 bases, and 9 bases had no gene match. CDR3 amino acids: CASSYASGRALKFF. CDR3 nucleotides: TGTGCCAGCAGTTACGCGAGCGGGAGGGCCCTCAAGTTCTTC.

The gene calls are TRBV7-8 and TRBJ1-5; 8 positions agree with TRBD1. Germline CDR1 and CDR2: SGHVS and FQNEAQ. V shed 4 bases and J 5 bases; nucleotides not matched to a gene: 4. This CDR3 has 14 amino acids. Here the CDR3 reads CASSSDRVDQPQHF. CDR3 sequence (DNA): TGTGCCAGCAGCTCGGACAGGGTAGATCAGCCCCAGCATTTT. The entire variable domain, with the rest obtained from reference TRBV7-8 and TRBJ1-5, is as follows: GAGVSQSPRYKVAKRGQDVALRCDPISGHVSLFWYQQALGQGPEFLTYFQNEAQLDKSGLPSDRFFAERPEGSVSTLKIQRTQQEDSAVYLCASSSDRVDQPQHFGDGTRLSIL.

The gene calls are TRBV28 and TRBJ1-2; D is ambiguous. The CDR3 totals 13 residues. Per germline, CDR1 MDHEN and CDR2 SYDVKM. Trimming stripped 2 bases from V and 0 bases from J, with 4 bases between. CDR3 sequence (DNA): TGTGCCAGCAGTTTACCCACTAACTATGGCTACACCTTC. This translates into CASSLPTNYGYTF.

The rearrangement links TRBV5-4 to TRBJ2-3; perhaps TRBD2 as D (5 bases). Trimming removed 2 bases from V and 4 bases from J, with 8 bases in between. Germline V lookup: CDR1 SGHNT, CDR2 YYREEE (reference sequence). There are 13 residues in the CDR3. CDR3 residues: CASSFLGADTQYF. The CDR3 DNA is TGTGCCAGCAGCTTCCTCGGGGCAGATACGCAGTATTTT.

The V call is TRBV6-4, the J call TRBJ1-6; D uncertain. V lost 6 bases and J lost 3, with 6 bases in between. Germline CDR1 and CDR2: MRHNA and SNTAGT. This CDR3 has 13 amino acids. DNA of the CDR3: TGTGCCAGCAGCCTAGGCTATAATTCACCCCTCCACTTT. Translating gives CASSLGYNSPLHF.

This clone showed up just a few times. V and J are TRBV19 and TRBJ2-3, with D tentatively TRBD2 (5 bases). The CDR3 is 14 amino acids. In germline, CDR1 is LNHDA, CDR2 SQIVND (reference sequence). Deletions cut 3 bases from V and 8 bases from J, with 15 bases between. The CDR3 spells CASSIGGPEGTQYF. The CDR3 DNA sequence: TGTGCCAGTAGTATTGGAGGCCCCGAGGGTACGCAGTATTTT.

This clone was seen just once. The chain combines TRBV5-6 with TRBJ2-1; 9 nucleotides line up with TRBD1. This CDR3 comprises 14 residues. Germline CDR1 is SGHDT and CDR2 is YYEEEE. V shed 3 bases, J shed 4 bases, and the junction held 2 bases outside the gene matches. CDR3 bases: TGTGCCAGCAGCTGGACAGGGGTTTACAATGAGCAGTTCTTC. Translation gives CASSWTGVYNEQFF.

The genes are TRBV6-6 and TRBJ2-7, with 10 positions matching TRBD1. The junction had 9 bases not matched to a gene; V was cut back by 6 bases and J by 4 bases. The CDR3 is 15 amino acids. The germline V gene encodes CDR1 MNHNY and CDR2 SVGAGI (reference sequence). For the CDR3, the DNA is TGTGCCAGCAGCCAACCGGGACAGGGGAGGTACGAGCAGTACTTC. As protein: CASSQPGQGRYEQYF.

The chain joins TRBV9 to TRBJ2-7; the D gene is possibly TRBD2 (5 bases). The CDR3 extends over 14 amino acids. Germline CDR1 is SGDLS and CDR2 is YYNGEE. Trimming stripped 2 bases from V and 0 bases from J, with 9 bases between. This chain's CDR3 is CASSVEGVSYEQYF. CDR3 nucleotides: TGTGCCAGCAGCGTTGAGGGAGTCTCCTACGAGCAGTACTTC.

The chain couples TRBV5-1 to TRBJ1-1; TRBD1 matches at 10 bases. The V segment lost 4 bases and the J segment 1 base; nucleotides outside the gene matches: 4. Germline-derived CDR1 and CDR2 are SGHRS and YFSETQ. CDR3 length equals 15 residues. CDR3 DNA: TGCGCCAGCAGCGGTAGGACAGGGGGGAACACTGAAGCTTTCTTT. Protein product: CASSGRTGGNTEAFF.

The genes are TRBV2 and TRBJ2-7, with TRBD2 matching over 10 bases. The CDR3 is 13 amino acids. CDR1 SNHLY and CDR2 FYNNEI come from the germline V gene. After removal of 8 bases from V and 4 bases from J, the junction contained 5 bases not matched to a gene. The CDR3 sequence is CASGGTSDYEQYF. CDR3 DNA sequence: TGTGCCAGCGGGGGGACTAGCGATTACGAGCAGTACTTC.

The V gene is TRBV15, the J gene TRBJ1-1; D gene ambiguous. There are 15 residues in the CDR3. V dropped 1 base and J dropped 1 base, with 10 bases sitting between them. Germline values: CDR1 LNHNV, CDR2 YYDKDF (reference sequence). The CDR3 DNA is TGTGCCACCAGCAGAGTGGCCAGAGGGAACACTGAAGCTTTCTTT. Its translation: CATSRVARGNTEAFF.

This sequence joins TRBV5-1 and TRBJ2-2; 14 positions match TRBD2. CDR3 length equals 17 residues. Germline CDR1 SGHRS, CDR2 YFSETQ. V gave up 3 bases and J gave up 7 bases; unmatched junction bases: 8. In DNA, the CDR3 is TGCGCCAGCAGCTCCGGACTAGCGGGAGGCGACAGCGGGGAGCTGTTTTTT. This encodes CASSSGLAGGDSGELFF.

The chain's CDR3 is CASSPSRYTGELFF. As DNA, the CDR3 is TGTGCCAGCTCACCCTCGCGGTACACCGGGGAGCTGTTTTTT. The chain has TRBV18 and TRBJ2-2; no clear D gene. Germline V CDR1 and CDR2: KGHSH, LQKENI. The CDR3 is made up of 14 amino acids. The ends were cut back, 3 bases at V and 3 bases at J, with 8 bases in the middle. Looking up the rest from reference TRBV18 and TRBJ2-2 gives the full variable domain: NAGVMQNPRHLVRRRGQEARLRCSPMKGHSHVYWYRQLPEEGLKFMVYLQKENIIDESGMPKERFSAEFPKEGPSILRIQQVVRGDSAAYFCASSPSRYTGELFFGEGSRLTVL.

This chain joins TRBV9 and TRBJ2-7, with TRBD1 matching 9 bases. Germline V gene lookup returns CDR1 SGDLS and CDR2 YYNGEE. The J segment lost 3 bases and the V segment lost 3 bases, leaving 4 bases of the junction unmatched. The CDR3 is made up of 14 amino acids. CDR3 bases: TGTGCCAGCAGCGATGGGACAGGGAGCTACGAGCAGTACTTC. Translated: CASSDGTGSYEQYF.

V and J are TRBV7-3 and TRBJ2-5, with TRBD2 matching 10 bases. V shed 5 bases and J 0 bases; nucleotides not matched to a gene: 3. The length of the CDR3 is 15 residues. CDR1 is SGHTA, CDR2 FQGTGA, per germline. DNA of the CDR3: TGTGCCAGCAGCCGGACTAGCGGCTACCAAGAGACCCAGTACTTC. It yields the protein CASSRTSGYQETQYF.

This clone was seen a few times. The chain is built from TRBV19 and TRBJ1-2, with unresolved D. The V gene lost 3 bases and the J gene lost 5 bases, with 10 bases spanning the gap. The germline gives CDR1 LNHDA, CDR2 SQIVND (reference sequence). CDR3 length: 13 amino acids. As DNA, the CDR3 is TGTGCCAGTAGTATGGCACGGGGTTATGGCTACACCTTC. Protein product: CASSMARGYGYTF.

The J gene is TRBJ1-1, the V gene TRBV27; D perhaps matches TRBD1 (5 bases). Trimming took 3 bases from V and 5 from J, leaving 16 bases between them. Germline V gene lookup returns CDR1 MNHEY and CDR2 SMNVEV (reference sequence). This CDR3 has 15 amino acids. For the CDR3, the DNA is TGTGCCAGCAGTTTTAGGAGCCTTCCAGGGACTGAAGCTTTCTTT. Its protein is CASSFRSLPGTEAFF.